This T cell receptor beta chain was retrieved from a study of T cell clones after liver transplantation. Regarding the study as a whole: Compared with third party-reactive sequences, donor-reactive ones declined more, independent of withdrawal success.

Germline loops: CDR1 KGHSH, CDR2 LQKENI. The V end lost 5 bases, the J end lost 6 bases, and 16 bases lay between the germline ends. There are 14 residues in the CDR3. The protocol was immunoSEQ multiplex PCR, while the TCRdb copy is restricted to in-frame clones and leaves out a portion. The sample lists some 80,000 clones, roughly 84% occurring once. As concerns this clone: What it recognizes is unknown.

The sequence derives from a human patient who received a liver transplant. A share of the T cells may be of graft donor origin. The chain has TRBV18 and TRBJ1-1; D gene unclear. This specimen was CD4+ T cells from blood, taken roughly 50 months after liver transplant. CDR3 in amino acids: CASSGNKAGAEAFF. CDR3 sequence (DNA): TGTGCCAGCTCAGGGAATAAGGCTGGGGCTGAAGCTTTCTTT.